Reported below is one T cell receptor beta chain. The sample is drawn from a study of blood T cell repertoires in COVID-19. TCRdb's table, derived via immunoSEQ multiplex PCR, lists solely in-frame clones and lacks some. The repertoire has approximately 270,000 clones, approximately 83% of them found once; the top ten carry around 14%. Germline loops: CDR1 MNHNY, CDR2 SVGAGI (reference sequence). V dropped 0 bases and J dropped 2 bases, with 13 bases sitting between them. There are 16 residues in the CDR3. This receptor was taken from a person aged 65 to 85 with COVID-19, enrolled during active disease. The specimen was peripheral blood. This chain joins TRBV6-6 and TRBJ1-2; a weak D match, TRBD1 (6 bases). CDR3 region: CASSYSIAGVNYGYTF. The CDR3, as DNA: TGTGCCAGCAGTTACTCGATAGCAGGGGTGAACTATGGCTACACCTTC.